A selection of T cell receptor beta chains follows, all from one sample in a study of early T cells in non-severe SARS-CoV-2 infection. Each CDR3 protein gets one entry after TCRdb re-called the 5' RACE reads with MiXCR. The sample contains roughly 48,000 distinct CDR3 sequences, around 6% of which appear only once. What was sequenced was whole blood. The receptor source for this set is an adult who was a healthcare worker with PCR-confirmed SARS-CoV-2 infection or an uninfected control (not recorded which). The CDR3 runs from the conserved cysteine through the conserved F or W. D genes are given only for firm matches. Some rows mark clone size as missing; the rest say once, few, many or name a class of expanded clone.

V	D	J	size	CDR3	DNA
TRBV7-6	TRBD2	TRBJ2-7	few	CASSSGLVGYEQYF	TGTGCCAGCAGCTCGGGACTAGTAGGGTACGAGCAGTACTTC
TRBV20-1	NA	TRBJ2-1	NA	CSASLGYNEQFF	TGCAGTGCCTCCCTGGGGTACAATGAGCAGTTCTTC
TRBV5-6	NA	TRBJ1-1	many	CASSRLNTEAFF	TGTGCCAGCAGCCGGCTGAACACTGAAGCTTTCTTT
TRBV10-3	NA	TRBJ1-5	few	CAISEGSRAGPINQPQHF	TGTGCCATCAGTGAGGGCTCCCGCGCTGGACCGATAAATCAGCCCCAGCATTTT
TRBV5-6	NA	TRBJ2-2	many	CASSLAQARHTGELFF	TGTGCCAGCAGCTTGGCGCAGGCCCGTCACACCGGGGAGCTGTTTTTT
TRBV20-1	NA	TRBJ2-1	many	CSARDGMSSYNEQFF	TGCAGTGCTAGAGATGGAATGAGCTCCTACAATGAGCAGTTCTTC
TRBV3-1	NA	TRBJ2-3	many	CASSQLSGRSSADTQYF	TGTGCCAGCAGCCAATTAAGCGGTAGATCCTCGGCAGATACGCAGTATTTT
TRBV5-1	TRBD1	TRBJ1-5	NA	CASSSGQPNQPQHF	TGCGCCAGCAGCTCGGGACAGCCCAATCAGCCCCAGCATTTT
TRBV20-1	TRBD1	TRBJ1-2	many	CSARPDRGDSYGYTF	TGCAGTGCACGACCTGACAGGGGCGACTCCTATGGCTACACCTTC
TRBV5-4	NA	TRBJ2-2	NA	CASSLRTNTGELFF	TGTGCCAGCAGCTTGCGCACGAACACCGGGGAGCTGTTTTTT
TRBV2	NA	TRBJ2-7	many	CAMRGGHGNFEQYF	TGTGCCATGAGGGGGGGACACGGAAATTTCGAGCAGTACTTC
TRBV28	TRBD2	TRBJ2-1	NA	CASSLSQGLGTIFNEQFF	TGTGCCAGCAGTTTATCCCAGGGTCTGGGGACTATCTTCAATGAGCAGTTCTTC
TRBV2	TRBD2	TRBJ2-5	many	CASSMGLARGETQYF	TGTGCCAGCAGTATGGGACTAGCAAGGGGAGAGACCCAGTACTTC
TRBV7-2	TRBD1	TRBJ1-2	many	CASSEGQGTRGYTF	TGTGCCAGCAGCGAGGGACAGGGGACCCGGGGCTACACCTTC
TRBV29-1	TRBD1	TRBJ1-5	many	CSARTGGDQPQHF	TGCAGCGCGCGGACAGGGGGAGATCAGCCCCAGCATTTT
TRBV4-1	NA	TRBJ2-7	many	CASSQDLAVPSYEQYF	TGCGCCAGCAGCCAAGATCTGGCGGTGCCCTCCTACGAGCAGTACTTC
TRBV7-2	NA	TRBJ2-3	NA	CASSLRASAGTSTDTQYF	TGTGCCAGCAGCTTACGGGCCTCAGCGGGGACAAGCACAGATACGCAGTATTTT
TRBV12-3/TRBV12-4	NA	TRBJ2-3	many	CASRDKPTATQYF	TGTGCCAGCAGAGATAAACCGACAGCTACGCAGTATTTT
TRBV12-3/TRBV12-4	NA	TRBJ2-7	NA	CASVRGANYEQYF	TGTGCCAGCGTAAGGGGGGCGAACTACGAGCAGTACTTC
TRBV30	NA	TRBJ1-2	NA	CAWIPFGQLNYGYTF	TGTGCCTGGATCCCCTTCGGGCAGCTTAACTATGGCTACACCTTC
TRBV11-3	NA	TRBJ2-1	NA	CASSLSFGKSYNEQFF	TGTGCCAGCAGCTTAAGCTTCGGGAAGTCCTACAATGAGCAGTTCTTC
TRBV2	NA	TRBJ2-7	many	CASIAGSRYEQYF	TGTGCCAGCATCGCGGGGAGTCGGTATGAGCAGTACTTC
TRBV27	TRBD1	TRBJ1-5	many	CASSSDRGGNQPQHF	TGTGCCAGCAGCTCGGACAGGGGGGGAAATCAGCCCCAGCATTTT
TRBV18	TRBD1	TRBJ2-1	many	CASSLDRGTSYNEQFF	TGTGCCAGCTCACTGGACAGGGGAACGTCCTACAATGAGCAGTTCTTC
TRBV6-6	TRBD2	TRBJ2-3	many	CASKIGTSGLDTQYF	TGTGCCAGCAAAATCGGGACTAGCGGGCTGGATACGCAGTATTTT
TRBV5-1	NA	TRBJ1-6	many	CASSWDTSNSPLHF	TGCGCCAGCAGCTGGGACACCAGCAATTCACCCCTCCACTTT
TRBV20-1	NA	TRBJ1-2	NA	CSARLSADYGYTF	TGCAGTGCTAGACTATCTGCGGACTATGGCTACACCTTC
TRBV4-2	TRBD1	TRBJ1-2	many	CASSSLTGNYGYTF	TGTGCCAGCAGCTCACTGACAGGGAACTATGGCTACACCTTC
TRBV11-2	NA	TRBJ2-1	few	CASSPPRRTGPNEQFF	TGTGCCAGCAGCCCCCCCCGTCGGACCGGCCCCAATGAGCAGTTCTTC
TRBV12-3/TRBV12-4	NA	TRBJ1-5	many	CASTPEGAGGNQPQHF	TGTGCCAGCACCCCGGAAGGGGCGGGGGGCAATCAGCCCCAGCATTTT
TRBV4-1	NA	TRBJ2-5	few	CASSQEGEETQYF	TGCGCCAGCAGCCAAGAGGGGGAGGAGACCCAGTACTTC
TRBV11-1	NA	TRBJ2-2	many	CASSLSATRGGELFF	TGTGCCAGCAGCCTAAGCGCCACAAGGGGTGGGGAGCTGTTTTTT
TRBV20-1	NA	TRBJ2-7	many	CSARPLVVSSYEQYF	TGCAGTGCTAGGCCACTGGTCGTCAGCTCCTACGAGCAGTACTTC
TRBV7-8	NA	TRBJ1-3	many	CASGSQGMYSENTIYF	TGTGCCAGCGGCTCACAGGGAATGTACTCTGAAAACACCATATATTTT
TRBV10-2	NA	TRBJ1-5	NA	CASSEASNQPQHF	TGCGCCAGCAGTGAGGCTAGCAATCAGCCCCAGCATTTT
TRBV10-3	TRBD1	TRBJ1-2	few	CASRTGGYGYTF	TGTGCCTCCCGGACAGGAGGCTATGGCTACACCTTC
TRBV5-6	NA	TRBJ1-6	few	CASSPRQDAGSPLHF	TGTGCCAGCAGCCCCCGGCAGGACGCCGGTTCACCCCTCCACTTT
TRBV9	TRBD1	TRBJ1-1	many	CASSVASGEGQGAQNTEAFF	TGTGCCAGCAGCGTAGCATCCGGGGAGGGACAGGGGGCGCAGAACACTGAAGCTTTCTTT
TRBV6-6	NA	TRBJ2-3	NA	CASSGRLSTDTQYF	TGTGCCAGCAGTGGTCGACTCAGCACAGATACGCAGTATTTT
TRBV7-9	TRBD1	TRBJ1-2	few	CASSRGQDALGYTF	TGTGCCAGCAGCCGGGGACAGGATGCCCTCGGCTACACCTTC
TRBV7-8	TRBD2	TRBJ2-7	NA	CASSLVGGRGDEQYF	TGTGCCAGCAGCTTAGTTGGCGGGAGAGGGGACGAGCAGTACTTC
TRBV18	TRBD2	TRBJ2-3	few	CASSHLAGGRTDTQYF	TGTGCCAGCTCACATCTCGCGGGGGGCCGCACAGATACGCAGTATTTT
TRBV5-4	NA	TRBJ2-7	many	CASSSDHGYEQYF	TGTGCCAGCAGCTCAGACCACGGCTACGAGCAGTACTTC
TRBV12-3/TRBV12-4	TRBD1	TRBJ1-6	few	CASKLNRGGNNSPLHF	TGTGCCAGCAAACTAAACAGGGGAGGGAATAATTCACCCCTCCACTTT
TRBV5-1	NA	TRBJ1-1	NA	CASSLGQGITEAFF	TGCGCCAGCAGCTTGGGGCAGGGAATTACCGAAGCTTTCTTT
TRBV2	NA	TRBJ1-2	many	CASSPDGRLQNYGYTF	TGTGCCAGCAGCCCGGATGGAAGACTCCAAAACTATGGCTACACCTTC
TRBV7-6	TRBD2	TRBJ2-7	many	CASSLAGDGRREQYF	TGTGCCAGCAGCTTAGCAGGTGACGGGAGGCGGGAGCAGTACTTC
TRBV9	NA	TRBJ2-1	many	CASSVVSAGAVNEQFF	TGTGCCAGCAGCGTAGTTAGTGCGGGGGCGGTCAATGAGCAGTTCTTC
TRBV12-5	NA	TRBJ2-3	many	CASGLEPPADTQYF	TGTGCTAGTGGTTTGGAACCCCCTGCAGATACGCAGTATTTT
TRBV2	NA	TRBJ1-2	many	CASYGGGLSGYTF	TGTGCCAGCTACGGAGGGGGGCTATCTGGCTACACCTTC
TRBV12-3/TRBV12-4	TRBD1	TRBJ1-1	many	CASSRRQGGTEAFF	TGTGCCAGCAGTAGACGACAGGGGGGCACTGAAGCTTTCTTT
TRBV12-5	TRBD2	TRBJ2-1	NA	CASGRTSLYNEQFF	TGTGCTAGTGGTCGGACTAGTCTGTACAATGAGCAGTTCTTC
TRBV11-2	NA	TRBJ2-5	many	CASSLRSIQETQYF	TGTGCCAGCAGCTTACGGTCTATACAAGAGACCCAGTACTTC
TRBV7-2	NA	TRBJ2-2	NA	CASSTQGGTGELFF	TGTGCCAGCAGCACACAGGGAGGCACCGGGGAGCTGTTTTTT
TRBV12-3/TRBV12-4	NA	TRBJ2-5	few	CASSLLASETQYF	TGTGCCAGCAGTTTGCTAGCTAGCGAGACCCAGTACTTC
TRBV5-4	NA	TRBJ2-7	many	CASSLSGTGALYEQYF	TGTGCCAGCAGCTTATCTGGGACGGGGGCCCTCTACGAGCAGTACTTC
TRBV14	NA	TRBJ2-5	NA	CASSPGASRQETQYF	TGTGCCAGCAGCCCAGGAGCTTCGAGACAAGAGACCCAGTACTTC
TRBV14	TRBD2	TRBJ2-1	many	CASSLGLAGGPKDEQFF	TGTGCCAGCAGCCTCGGACTAGCGGGAGGGCCTAAGGATGAGCAGTTCTTC
TRBV7-2	NA	TRBJ2-7	few	CASSLVRGAHEQYF	TGTGCCAGCAGCTTAGTAAGGGGAGCCCACGAGCAGTACTTC